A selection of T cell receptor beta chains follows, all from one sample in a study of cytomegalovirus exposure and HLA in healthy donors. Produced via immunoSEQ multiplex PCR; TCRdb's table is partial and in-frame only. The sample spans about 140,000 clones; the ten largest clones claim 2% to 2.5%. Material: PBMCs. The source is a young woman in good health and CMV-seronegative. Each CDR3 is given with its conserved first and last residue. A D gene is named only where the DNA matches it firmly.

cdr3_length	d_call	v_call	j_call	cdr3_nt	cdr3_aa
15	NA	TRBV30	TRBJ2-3	TGTGCCTGGAGTGCGGGGGAGACGTGGGAAGATACGCAGTATTTT	CAWSAGETWEDTQYF
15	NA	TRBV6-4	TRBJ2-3	TGTGCCAGCAGTGAGATAGCGGAGGGCACAGATACGCAGTATTTT	CASSEIAEGTDTQYF
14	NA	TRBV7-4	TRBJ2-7	TGTGCCAGCAGCTTAGGGGGCGGGACCTACGAGCAGTACTTC	CASSLGGGTYEQYF
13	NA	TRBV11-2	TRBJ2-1	TGTGCCAGCAGTCTGACATCCTACAATGAGCAGTTCTTC	CASSLTSYNEQFF
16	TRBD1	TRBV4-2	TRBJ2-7	TGTGCCAGCAGCCAGGATCCGGGACAGGGGCGGGACGAGCAGTACTTC	CASSQDPGQGRDEQYF
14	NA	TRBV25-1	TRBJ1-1	TGTGCCACCCAGGGGATGGGCCAGACCATTGAAGCTTTCTTT	CATQGMGQTIEAFF
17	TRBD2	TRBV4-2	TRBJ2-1	TGTGCCAGCAGCCAAGGTCTCGGGGGAGCGGGAAGCAATGAGCAGTTCTTC	CASSQGLGGAGSNEQFF
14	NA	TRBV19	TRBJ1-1	TGTGCCAGTAGCGCCGGGACAATGAACACTGAAGCTTTCTTT	CASSAGTMNTEAFF
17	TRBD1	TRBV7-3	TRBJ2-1	TGTGCCAGCAGCTTAGAATCCGGACAGGGCCCCTACAATGAGCAGTTCTTC	CASSLESGQGPYNEQFF
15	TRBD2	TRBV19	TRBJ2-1	TGTGCCAGTAGCGGAACGGGAGGGATACACAATGAGCAGTTCTTC	CASSGTGGIHNEQFF
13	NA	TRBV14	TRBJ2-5	TGTGCCAGCAGCCAACTGCCGGGGGAGACCCAGTACTTC	CASSQLPGETQYF
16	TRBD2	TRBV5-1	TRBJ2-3	TGCGCCAGCAGCCTCGGGACTAGCGGGTTCACAGATACGCAGTATTTT	CASSLGTSGFTDTQYF
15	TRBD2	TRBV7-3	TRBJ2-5	TGTGCCAGCAGCTTAGAGGGACTAGCGGAAGAGACCCAGTACTTC	CASSLEGLAEETQYF
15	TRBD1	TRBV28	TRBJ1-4	TGTGCCAGCAGTTTCAGAGGGGGCAGAGGTGAAAAACTGTTTTTT	CASSFRGGRGEKLFF
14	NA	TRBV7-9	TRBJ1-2	TGTGCCAGCAGCTCCCGGTGGGGGGTCTATGGCTACACCTTC	CASSSRWGVYGYTF
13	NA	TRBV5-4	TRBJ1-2	TGTGCCAGCAGCTTGGTACAGGGACCCGGCTACACCTTC	CASSLVQGPGYTF
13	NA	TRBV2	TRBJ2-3	TGTGCCAGCAGCATACTAGAAACAGATACGCAGTATTTT	CASSILETDTQYF
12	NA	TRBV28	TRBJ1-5	TGTGCCAGCAGCCCAATCAATCAGCCCCAGCATTTT	CASSPINQPQHF
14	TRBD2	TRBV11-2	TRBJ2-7	TGTGCCAGCAGCCTCGGGACTAGCGGGTACGAGCAGTACTTC	CASSLGTSGYEQYF
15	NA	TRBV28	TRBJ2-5	TGTGCCAGCAGTTTACGGGTAGCAGGGGTGGGGACCCAGTACTTC	CASSLRVAGVGTQYF
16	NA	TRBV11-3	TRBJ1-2	TGTGCCAGCAGCTTAGATCAAGGGGTGGTTGGCTATGGCTACACCTTC	CASSLDQGVVGYGYTF
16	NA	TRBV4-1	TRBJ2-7	TGCGCCAGCAGCCAAGAAGTGGGGGGAGGTTCCTACGAGCAGTACTTC	CASSQEVGGGSYEQYF
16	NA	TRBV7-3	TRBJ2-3	TGTGCCAGCAGCTTCGGCCGAACGGGGAACACAGATACGCAGTATTTT	CASSFGRTGNTDTQYF
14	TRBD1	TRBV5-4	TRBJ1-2	TGTGCCAGCAGCGCCCTGACAGGGGGCTATGGCTACACCTTC	CASSALTGGYGYTF
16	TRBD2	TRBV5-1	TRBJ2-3	TGCGCCAGCAGCGGGGGGACTAGCCCCTTGACAGATACGCAGTATTTT	CASSGGTSPLTDTQYF
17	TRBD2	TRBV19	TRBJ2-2	TGTGCCAGTAGTACCTCAACTAGCGGGAGGTCTTATGGGGAGCTGTTTTTT	CASSTSTSGRSYGELFF